Reported below is one T cell receptor (beta chain). The clone's antigen remains unknown. Base-call qualities are not available, and no considerably larger clone is one nucleotide away. The sample is drawn from a study of metastatic and nonmetastatic thyroid tumors (dated by TCRdb to the early 2020s). Context from the whole study: For patients with malignant and with benign thyroid disease, the researchers compared repertoires between peripheral blood samples and tumor or nodule tissue samples.

Inclusive of the bounding cysteine and phenylalanine, the CDR3 is 15 residues long. The DNA shown is the 45-base CDR3, in frame from base 1. According to the germline V gene (reference sequence), CDR1 reads GTSNPN and CDR2 reads SVGIG. V gives up 4 bases and J gives up 2 bases, and the segment between their germline ends measures 18 bases. Libraries were prepared through PCR. For sequencing, an Illumina HiSeq 4000 was employed. High-throughput sequencing was used to profile the TCR beta-chain CDR3 region of every patient. Turning to the authors' computational methods: CDR3 differences across clinicopathological groups were used to build a classifier for discriminating distant-metastatic papillary thyroid cancer patients. The Shannon index was used to assess repertoire diversity, and the Morisita-Horn index was used to assess tumor-blood repertoire similarity. TCRdb reprocessed the public reads (quality trimming at Q25 with fastp, clone calling with MiXCR) and kept in-frame beta chains. TCRdb, not the authors, supplied the V and J calls. The sample contains about 40,000 clones, approximately 16% of them found a single time. Around 9.9% of the sample comes from the top ten.

None of the patients had been given any treatment before thyroid surgery. The study retrospectively analysed patient clinical samples collected from about 2012 to 2019 using T-cell receptor beta sequencing. Findings and caveats that apply to the study as a whole: In both blood and tumor samples, TCR beta diversity was reported to be significantly higher in malignant tumors than in benign nodules.

The sample consisted of tumor tissue. The TCR was taken from a female donor with papillary thyroid cancer or a benign thyroid nodule (not recorded which). Some clones in this sample may be carry-over from other donors' samples. The chain uses TRBV30 and TRBJ2-7; the D gene identity is not certain. The encoded CDR3 is CAWTNGTVPAYEQYF. The bases read TGTGCCTGGACCAACGGAACGGTCCCAGCCTACGAGCAGTACTTC.